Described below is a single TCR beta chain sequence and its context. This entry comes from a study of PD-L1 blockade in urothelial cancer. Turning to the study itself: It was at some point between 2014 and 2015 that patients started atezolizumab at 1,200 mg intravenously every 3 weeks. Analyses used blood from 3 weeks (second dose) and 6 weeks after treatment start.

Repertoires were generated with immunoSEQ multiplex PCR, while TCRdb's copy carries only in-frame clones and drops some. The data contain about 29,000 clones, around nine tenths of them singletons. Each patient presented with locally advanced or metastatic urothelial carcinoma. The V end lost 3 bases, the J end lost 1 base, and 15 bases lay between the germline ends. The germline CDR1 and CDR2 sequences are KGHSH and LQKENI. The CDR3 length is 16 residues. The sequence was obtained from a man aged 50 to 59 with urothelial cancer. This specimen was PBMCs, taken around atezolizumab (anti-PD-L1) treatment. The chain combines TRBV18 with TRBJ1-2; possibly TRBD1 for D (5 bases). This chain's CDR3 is CASSPFGQDINYGYTF. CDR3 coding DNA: TGTGCCAGCTCACCTTTTGGACAAGATATTAACTATGGCTACACCTTC.